This is a list of T cell receptor beta chains from one sample in a study of OX40 agonist ivuxolimab in advanced cancers. Libraries were prepared by immunoSEQ multiplex PCR; TCRdb keeps only in-frame clonotypes and omits some of them. Of about 33,000 clones detected, roughly 80% appear once; the ten largest clones hold 8.5% to 14%. The specimen was CD4+ or CD8+ T cells sorted from blood, collected in a trial of the OX40 agonist ivuxolimab. Source of these receptors: an adult with an advanced solid tumor such as melanoma, head and neck, liver or kidney cancer. Both conserved end residues are part of each CDR3. The D gene is left open where the match is weak. Not every row has a clone size; where given, it reads once, few, many or a size class.

j_call d_call clone_size v_call cdr3_aa cdr3_nt
TRBJ1-5 TRBD1 once TRBV6-1 CATLGTGNQPQHF TGTGCCACCCTGGGGACAGGCAATCAGCCCCAGCATTTT
TRBJ1-4 NA few TRBV9 CASSPTITEKLFF TGTGCCAGCAGCCCCACGATAACTGAAAAACTGTTTTTT
TRBJ2-3 NA few TRBV5-6 CASGSFIDTQYF TGTGCCAGCGGAAGCTTTATAGATACGCAGTATTTT
TRBJ2-3 NA NA TRBV9 CASSPHRRTQTSTDTQYF TGTGCCAGCAGCCCCCACCGGAGGACGCAAACTAGCACAGATACGCAGTATTTT
TRBJ1-1 TRBD1 NA TRBV7-6 CASSPWDSTNTEAFF TGTGCCAGCAGCCCTTGGGACAGCACGAACACTGAAGCTTTCTTT
TRBJ2-7 TRBD2 NA TRBV11-3 CASSFGLLAGAGYEQYF TGTGCCAGCAGCTTTGGGTTACTAGCGGGGGCCGGGTACGAGCAGTACTTC
TRBJ1-1 NA few TRBV4-1 CASSPPIVF TGCGCCAGCAGCCCCCCCATAGTCTTT
TRBJ2-3 NA NA TRBV27 CASSFGRDTDTQYF TGTGCCAGCAGTTTCGGCAGGGACACAGATACGCAGTATTTT
TRBJ1-1 NA few TRBV4-2 CASSPSFTETTEAFF TGTGCCAGCAGCCCCTCGTTTACAGAGACCACTGAAGCTTTCTTT
TRBJ2-1 TRBD2 NA TRBV19 CASSERLGEGSYNEQFF TGTGCCAGTAGTGAGAGACTGGGGGAGGGCTCCTACAATGAGCAGTTCTTC
TRBJ2-3 NA NA TRBV6-4 CASSVSGTSTDTQYF TGTGCCAGCAGTGTCTCCGGGACCAGCACAGATACGCAGTATTTT
TRBJ1-1 NA few TRBV6-5 CASSYSGAGANTEAFF TGTGCCAGCAGTTACTCTGGGGCAGGGGCGAACACTGAAGCTTTCTTT
TRBJ2-5 NA few TRBV19 CASRAWTGETQYF TGTGCCAGTAGGGCATGGACTGGAGAGACCCAGTACTTC
TRBJ1-1 NA NA TRBV30 CAWSVFEGMNTEAFF TGTGCCTGGAGTGTATTCGAAGGGATGAACACTGAAGCTTTCTTT
TRBJ1-1 NA NA TRBV19 CASNPGRQNTEAFF TGTGCCAGTAACCCGGGACGGCAGAACACTGAAGCTTTCTTT
TRBJ2-3 TRBD2 few TRBV6-1 CASSEALPGLAGVRTDTQYF TGTGCCAGCAGTGAAGCCCTTCCGGGACTAGCGGGGGTCCGCACAGATACGCAGTATTTT
TRBJ2-3 TRBD2 NA TRBV9 CASSPFAGGQGSTDTQYF TGTGCCAGCAGCCCTTTCGCGGGGGGGCAGGGAAGCACAGATACGCAGTATTTT
TRBJ1-2 TRBD1 NA TRBV6-1 CASSELGGDGYTF TGTGCCAGCAGTGAATTAGGGGGCGATGGCTACACCTTC
TRBJ2-2 NA NA TRBV7-3 CASSLTRVVTGELFF TGTGCCAGCAGCTTAACCAGGGTGGTCACCGGGGAGCTGTTTTTT
TRBJ1-2 NA NA TRBV6-1 CASSGFYGYTF TGTGCCAGCAGTGGCTTCTATGGCTACACCTTC
TRBJ1-1 NA NA TRBV5-1 CASSLEWDTAAFF TGCGCCAGCAGCTTGGAATGGGACACGGCAGCTTTCTTT
TRBJ2-2 TRBD1 NA TRBV19 CASIGWTGMNTGELFF TGTGCCAGTATCGGTTGGACAGGGATGAACACCGGGGAGCTGTTTTTT
TRBJ1-1 TRBD1 once TRBV5-1 CASSLVSGGNTEAFF TGCGCCAGCAGCTTGGTATCAGGGGGTAACACTGAAGCTTTCTTT
TRBJ2-5 TRBD2 few TRBV14 CASSIPGTSGGRQYF TGTGCCAGCAGCATACCCGGGACTAGCGGGGGACGTCAGTACTTC
TRBJ2-1 NA NA TRBV19 CASSIGGIAEQFF TGTGCCAGTAGTATAGGCGGAATCGCTGAGCAGTTCTTC
TRBJ1-3 NA NA TRBV6-5 CASSYRGSSGNTIYF TGTGCCAGCAGTTACCGAGGAAGCTCTGGAAACACCATATATTTT
TRBJ2-5 NA NA TRBV5-4 CASSWGAGGETQYF TGTGCCAGCAGCTGGGGGGCCGGGGGGGAGACCCAGTACTTC
TRBJ2-6 NA NA TRBV5-6 CASSQKQGWANVLTF TGTGCCAGCAGCCAGAAACAGGGATGGGCCAACGTCCTGACTTTC
TRBJ1-1 NA NA TRBV2 CASSVREDTEAFF TGTGCCAGCAGTGTCAGGGAGGACACTGAAGCTTTCTTT
TRBJ1-5 NA NA TRBV6-1 CASSAGPVSNQPQHF TGTGCCAGCAGTGCGGGACCGGTGAGCAATCAGCCCCAGCATTTT
TRBJ1-5 NA NA TRBV28 CASHLLNQPQHF TGTGCCAGCCACCTTCTTAATCAGCCCCAGCATTTT
TRBJ2-1 NA NA TRBV30 CAWNRGVDNEQFF TGTGCCTGGAATAGGGGGGTTGACAATGAGCAGTTCTTC
TRBJ2-4 NA NA TRBV14 CASSRTRSGAKNIQYF TGTGCCAGCAGCCGTACACGTTCGGGGGCCAAAAACATTCAGTACTTC
TRBJ2-2 NA NA TRBV7-6 CASSLGAGELFF TGTGCCAGCAGCCTCGGAGCCGGGGAGCTGTTTTTT
TRBJ1-1 NA once TRBV28 CASGGNTEAFF TGTGCCAGCGGGGGGAACACTGAAGCTTTCTTT
TRBJ2-7 NA NA TRBV5-6 CASSGGQISNIPYEQYF TGTGCCAGCAGCGGCGGACAGATTTCGAATATTCCCTACGAGCAGTACTTC